This TCR beta chain stems from a study of cytomegalovirus exposure and HLA in healthy donors. On this clone itself: Its target is unknown.

CDR3 length: 13 residues. The V gene's germline CDR1 is SGHVS and CDR2 FNYEAQ. Trimming removed 2 bases from V and 5 bases from J, with 7 bases in between. Primers: 60 Vbeta forward and 13 Jbeta reverse. Per the original data handling: Unique TCR beta chains numbered about 80 million in a later analysis, with around 10 million shared. Method: immunoSEQ multiplex PCR; TCRdb's copy keeps in-frame clones and lacks some. That table furnishes V, J and clone size, whereas the DNA furnished D and trimming. The table shows about 220,000 clones, with roughly 70% occurring only once. Study-wide results and caveats: In a later analysis, HLA-C alleles had the fewest associated TCRs, DRB1 alleles the most. In most subjects, TCR beta sequences reportedly gave accurate predictions of HLA-A and HLA-B alleles. A later analysis linked a missense DCLRE1C variant to TCR beta V- and J-gene trimming.

The specimen sequenced was PBMCs. The rearrangement joins TRBV7-6 to TRBJ1-5, with D uncertain. This TCR came from a woman in her 30s in good health and CMV-seronegative. The CDR3 sequence is CASSLYPDQPQHF. Written as DNA, the CDR3 is TGTGCCAGCAGCTTATACCCGGATCAGCCCCAGCATTTT.